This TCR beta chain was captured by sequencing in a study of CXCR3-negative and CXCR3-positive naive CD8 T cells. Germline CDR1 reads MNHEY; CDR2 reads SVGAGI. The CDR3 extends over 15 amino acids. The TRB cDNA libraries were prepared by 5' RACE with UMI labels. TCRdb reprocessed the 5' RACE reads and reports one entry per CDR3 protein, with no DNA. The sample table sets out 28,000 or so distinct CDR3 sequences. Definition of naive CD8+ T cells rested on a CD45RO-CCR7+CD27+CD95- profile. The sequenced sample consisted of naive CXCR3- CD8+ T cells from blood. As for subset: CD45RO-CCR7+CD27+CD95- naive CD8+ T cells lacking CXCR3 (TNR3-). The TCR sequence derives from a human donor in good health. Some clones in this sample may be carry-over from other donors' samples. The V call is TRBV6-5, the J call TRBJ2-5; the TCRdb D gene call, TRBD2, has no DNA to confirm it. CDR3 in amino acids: CASRTGTSLEETQYF.